Shown below are 22 T cell receptor beta chains from a single sample sequenced in a study of blood T cell repertoires in COVID-19. Produced via immunoSEQ multiplex PCR; TCRdb's table is partial and in-frame only. Of some 170,000 clones detected, around 84% appear once; the ten largest clones hold 15%. Sequenced material: PBMCs or T cells enriched from blood (not recorded which). These receptors were collected from a man between 50 and 59 years old who had recovered from COVID-19.

V usage is TRBV5-6 and J usage is TRBJ1-6; 7 bases align to TRBD1. The junction had 7 bases not matched to a gene; V was cut back by 1 base and J by 0 bases. Germline CDR1 is SGHDT and CDR2 is YYEEEE. The CDR3 covers 18 residues. The CDR3 DNA reads TGTGCCAGCAGCTTGTCAAGGCAGGGGGGCTCCTATAATTCACCCCTCCACTTT. Amino acid sequence: CASSLSRQGGSYNSPLHF.

V gene TRBV19 combines with J gene TRBJ1-5; D remains ambiguous. Trimming shortened V by 5 bases and J by 3 bases, and 8 bases separated the two germline ends. CDR3 length: 13 residues. The germline CDR1 and CDR2 sequences are LNHDA and SQIVND (reference sequence). The CDR3 DNA follows: TGTGCCAGTAGTTCGCAGTACAATCAGCCCCAGCATTTT. Protein sequence: CASSSQYNQPQHF.

V is TRBV7-6 and J is TRBJ2-2, with TRBD1 matching over 8 bases. This CDR3 has 14 amino acids. CDR1 and CDR2 from the germline V gene are SGHVS and FNYEAQ. Trimming removed 6 bases from V and 4 bases from J; junction bases left unmatched: 4. The CDR3 loop is CASREDRATGELFF. The DNA for the CDR3 is TGTGCCAGCAGGGAGGACAGGGCCACCGGGGAGCTGTTTTTT.

V gene TRBV11-2 combines with J gene TRBJ1-3; 7 positions agree with TRBD1. Trimming took 5 bases from V and 0 from J; bases not matched to a gene: 4. The germline CDR1 and CDR2 sequences are SGHAT and FQNNGV. CDR3 length equals 15 residues. The CDR3 nucleotides are TGTGCCAGCAGCACGGGACAGACCTCTGGAAACACCATATATTTT. Encoded protein: CASSTGQTSGNTIYF.

The gene calls are TRBV2 and TRBJ1-5, with a weak D call TRBD1 (6 bases). The V gene's germline CDR1 is SNHLY and CDR2 FYNNEI. The CDR3 totals 15 residues. The V end was cut by 3 bases, the J end by 9 bases, with 18 bases between. The CDR3 DNA reads as TGTGCCAGCAGTGAGGGGGCCCTGGGCATAAGGCCCCAGCATTTT. It codes for CASSEGALGIRPQHF.

The chain is built from TRBV30 and TRBJ2-1; D is undetermined. Germline-derived CDR1 and CDR2 are GTSNPN and SVGIG (reference sequence). The CDR3 has 11 residues. The V end was cut by 5 bases, the J end by 4 bases, with 6 bases between. As DNA, the CDR3 is TGTGCCTGGGTGAGATACAATGAGCAGTTCTTC. Translation: CAWVRYNEQFF.

This sequence joins TRBV6-1 and TRBJ1-4, with a possible D match to TRBD1 (5 bases). V lost 2 bases, J lost 1 base, and 8 bases lay in between. There are 15 residues in the CDR3. Germline CDR1 is MNHNS and CDR2 is SASEGT. The CDR3 sequence: CASSEMGGTNEKLFF. CDR3 nucleotide sequence: TGTGCCAGCAGTGAAATGGGGGGAACTAATGAAAAACTGTTTTTT.

The chain couples TRBV14 to TRBJ1-1; 8 bases fit TRBD1. Trimming removed 4 bases from V and 5 bases from J; junction bases left unmatched: 3. Germline CDR1 is SGHDN and CDR2 is FVKESK. The CDR3 sequence is 13 residues long. This chain's CDR3 is CASSPQGATEAFF. The CDR3 nucleotides are TGTGCCAGCAGCCCCCAGGGGGCGACTGAAGCTTTCTTT.

This rearrangement joins TRBV4-1 to TRBJ1-5; D is possibly TRBD1 (6 bases). Trimming left V 5 bases short and J 6 bases short, with 14 bases between. This CDR3 contains 14 residues. Germline V lookup: CDR1 MGHRA, CDR2 YSYEKL. This CDR3 is CASSEGTTGQPQHF. CDR3 DNA sequence: TGCGCCAGCAGCGAAGGGACAACGGGTCAGCCCCAGCATTTT.

The chain is built from TRBV6-4 and TRBJ1-1, with D perhaps TRBD1 (5 bases). The V end was cut by 6 bases, the J end by 5 bases, with 16 bases between. Germline assignment: CDR1 MRHNA and CDR2 SNTAGT. The CDR3 consists of 14 residues. As DNA, the CDR3 is TGTGCCAGCAGGGACGGCAGGGTGGGGACTGAAGCTTTCTTT. This encodes CASRDGRVGTEAFF.

The chain is built from TRBV21-1 and TRBJ1-1; the D call TRBD1 from the table was never checked on the DNA. TRBV21-1 is listed as a pseudogene. This CDR3 is 15 amino acids long. The DNA of the CDR3 is TGTGCCAGCAGCAAAGGTGACAGGGCGAACACTGAAGCTTTCTTT. This encodes CASSKGDRANTEAFF.

On this clone itself: Its ends do not fully match the called genes, so a read error is possible. The rearrangement joins TRBV5-6 to TRBJ1-1; TRBD1 agrees at 8 bases. The CDR3 is made up of 15 amino acids. Germline CDR1 reads SGHDT; CDR2 reads YYEEEE. This CDR3 is CASSPTRQGPYPSVF. The CDR3 coding sequence is TGTGCCAGCAGCCCCACAAGACAGGGGCCCTACCCGTCGGTCTTT.

Here the CDR3 reads CASRSTGATYEQYF. The CDR3 nucleotides read TGTGCCAGCAGGTCGACAGGGGCAACCTACGAGCAGTACTTC. This chain uses TRBV27 with TRBJ2-7; 8 positions match TRBD1. CDR1 is MNHEY and CDR2 is SMNVEV in the germline V gene (reference sequence). Unmatched junction bases numbered 6, after V lost 6 bases and J lost 2 bases. This CDR3 contains 14 residues.

On this clone: A much bigger clone sits one base away, suggesting this may be a read error. V and J are TRBV28 and TRBJ1-2, with D possibly being TRBD1 (6 bases). V gave up 5 bases and J gave up 4 bases, with 8 bases separating them. Germline V gene data show CDR1 as MDHEN and CDR2 as SYDVKM. The CDR3 spans 12 residues. CDR3 coding DNA: TGTGCCAGCAGTGCAGGGGCCTATGGCTACACCTTC. Translation gives CASSAGAYGYTF.

J is TRBJ1-5 and V is TRBV10-2; D unresolved. The ends were cut back, 6 bases at V and 1 base at J, with 16 bases in the middle. CDR1 is WSHSY, CDR2 SAAADI, per germline. The CDR3 consists of 16 residues. The CDR3 DNA follows: TGCGCCAGCAGCACGGTCGTGGGAGGGAGCAATCAGCCCCAGCATTTT. The encoded protein is CASSTVVGGSNQPQHF.

V gene TRBV5-1 combines with J gene TRBJ2-1; D may be TRBD1 (6 bases). Germline V CDR1 and CDR2: SGHRS, YFSETQ. The CDR3 covers 14 residues. Deletions cut 0 bases from V and 6 bases from J, with 10 bases between. CDR3 loop: CASSLDVTGNEQFF. The DNA of the CDR3 is TGCGCCAGCAGCTTGGACGTGACAGGCAATGAGCAGTTCTTC. The complete variable domain, with remaining parts taken from reference TRBV5-1 and TRBJ2-1, reads KAGVTQTPRYLIKTRGQQVTLSCSPISGHRSVSWYQQTPGQGLQFLFEYFSETQRNKGNFPGRFSGRQFSNSRSEMNVSTLELGDSALYLCASSLDVTGNEQFFGPGTRLTVL.

The chain links TRBV19 to TRBJ1-1, with 10 bases aligning to TRBD1. V was clipped by 6 bases and J by 4 bases; unmatched bases: 2. The CDR3 runs 13 residues. CDR1 is LNHDA, CDR2 SQIVND, per germline (reference sequence). Here the CDR3 DNA reads TGTGCCAGTAGACGGACAGGGGGCACTGAAGCTTTCTTT. It yields the protein CASRRTGGTEAFF.

This clone was found a few times. The rearrangement uses TRBV5-6 and TRBJ1-2, with D hard to call. The CDR3 consists of 14 residues. Germline V CDR1 and CDR2: SGHDT, YYEEEE. V gave up 6 bases and J gave up 5 bases, with 17 bases separating them. CDR3 in amino acids: CASNEQRVIYGYTF. In nucleotides, the CDR3 is TGTGCCAGCAATGAACAGCGGGTTATTTATGGCTACACCTTC.

The genes are TRBV11-3 and TRBJ1-1; D is perhaps TRBD1 (5 bases). The CDR3 contains 12 residues. Trimming took off 5 bases at V and 9 bases at J, with 13 bases between the two ends. Germline V CDR1 and CDR2: SGHNT, YENEEA. The CDR3 DNA reads as TGTGCCAGCAGCATGGGGCCCACCAAAGCTTTCTTT. Amino acids: CASSMGPTKAFF.

The V and J genes are TRBV4-1 and TRBJ1-3; 8 positions agree with TRBD1. Germline V gene sequence: CDR1 MGHRA, CDR2 YSYEKL. The CDR3 covers 15 residues. Trimming took 1 base from V and 4 from J; bases not matched to a gene: 3. The CDR3, as DNA: TGCGCCAGCAGCCAAGTGACAGGGGTCGGAAACACCATATATTTT. It translates to CASSQVTGVGNTIYF.

The rearrangement joins TRBV5-1 to TRBJ1-1; the D is unclear. Germline-derived CDR1 and CDR2 are SGHRS and YFSETQ. The CDR3 totals 15 residues. Trimming cost V 0 bases and J 0 bases, with 9 bases left between them. CDR3: CASSLGIGVNTEAFF. In DNA, the CDR3 is TGCGCCAGCAGCTTGGGCATCGGGGTGAACACTGAAGCTTTCTTT. The full variable domain, rest sourced from reference TRBV5-1 and TRBJ1-1, is KAGVTQTPRYLIKTRGQQVTLSCSPISGHRSVSWYQQTPGQGLQFLFEYFSETQRNKGNFPGRFSGRQFSNSRSEMNVSTLELGDSALYLCASSLGIGVNTEAFFGQGTRLTVV.

The rearrangement links TRBV4-1 to TRBJ2-7, with TRBD2 matching over 7 bases. Germline-derived CDR1 and CDR2 are MGHRA and YSYEKL. CDR3 length: 17 amino acids. V was pared by 2 bases and J by 4 bases, with 14 bases of the junction left unmatched. In DNA form, the CDR3 reads TGCGCCAGCAGCCAACCTCGGGAGCGGGGCACCAGGTACGAGCAGTACTTC. Translated: CASSQPRERGTRYEQYF.